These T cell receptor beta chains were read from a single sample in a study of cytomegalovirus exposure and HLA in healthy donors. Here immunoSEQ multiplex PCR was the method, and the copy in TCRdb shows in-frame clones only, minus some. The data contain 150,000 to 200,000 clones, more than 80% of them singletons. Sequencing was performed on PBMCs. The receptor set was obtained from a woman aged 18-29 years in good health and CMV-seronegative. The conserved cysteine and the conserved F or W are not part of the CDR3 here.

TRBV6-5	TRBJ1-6	ASSYSEGSSPLH
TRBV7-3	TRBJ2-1	ASSPGSGGINEQF
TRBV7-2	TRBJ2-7	ASSLTGFSLNPHEQY
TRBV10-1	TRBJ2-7	ASSVSGFGEQY
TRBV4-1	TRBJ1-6	ASSQARTGDSPLH
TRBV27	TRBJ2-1	ASSLTGRSYNEQF
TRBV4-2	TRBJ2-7	ASSQEGEGSYEQY
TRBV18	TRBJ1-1	ASSPLGTGDTEAF
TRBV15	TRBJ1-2	ATSSNRGLNYGYT
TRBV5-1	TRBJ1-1	ASRGTGGTEAF
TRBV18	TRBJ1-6	ASSLSGTGDSPLH
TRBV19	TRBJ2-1	ASGPEAGGYNEQF
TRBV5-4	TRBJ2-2	ASSLGAGELF
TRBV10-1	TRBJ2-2	ASSVISSAGNTGELF
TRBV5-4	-	ASSPGQGGYEQY
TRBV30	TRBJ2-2	AWIKYTGELF
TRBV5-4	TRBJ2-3	ASSFGQGHGTQY
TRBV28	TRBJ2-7	ASSFGPSGAGGPWSYEQY
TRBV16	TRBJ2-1	ASTSGTVNYNEQF
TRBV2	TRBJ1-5	ASSGARGRGNQPQH
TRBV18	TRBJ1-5	ASSGSDQPQH
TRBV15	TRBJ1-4	ATSSEHEKLF
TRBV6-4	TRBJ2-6	ASSTGDSGANVLT
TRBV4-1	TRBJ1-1	ASSQAGGRITEAF
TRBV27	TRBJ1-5	ASSLNRVNQPQH
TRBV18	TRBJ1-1	ASSPDRVQAF
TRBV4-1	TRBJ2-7	ASSQFGSGAGSYEQY
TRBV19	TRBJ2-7	ASSIGGGFSYEQY
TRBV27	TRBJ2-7	ASSLHFGTKSYEQY
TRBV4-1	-	ASSQGLAASYEQY
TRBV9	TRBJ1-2	ASSVGQGVFYGYT
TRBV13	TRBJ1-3	ASSGGYGNTIY
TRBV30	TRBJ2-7	AWGTGGYEQY
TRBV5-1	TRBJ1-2	ASSWGQGAYGYT
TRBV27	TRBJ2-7	ASSLTAGGSREQY
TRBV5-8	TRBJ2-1	ASSLTSGTHNEQF
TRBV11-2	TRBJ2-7	ASSLDRGFNEQY
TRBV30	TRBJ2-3	AWSEDPRGHADTQY
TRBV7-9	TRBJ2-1	SSRGGTGRTNEQF
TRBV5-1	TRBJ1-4	ASSLQGTTNEKLF
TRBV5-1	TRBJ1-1	ASSPDSLTEAF
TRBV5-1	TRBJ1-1	ASSGGQGNTEAF
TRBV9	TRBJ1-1	ASSAPGVITEAF
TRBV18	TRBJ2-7	ASSPQGPGPYEQY